These 8 T cell receptor beta chains share one sample of origin, sequenced in a study of T cells in Graves' hyperthyroidism and ophthalmopathy. The TCR beta CDR3 regions underwent amplification using RNA transcripts as the source. In the first-round RT-PCR of the TCR CDR3, the HTBI primer set was used. From the multiplex PCR reads, TCRdb called clonotypes with MiXCR, one entry per CDR3 protein. The sample includes 500,000 to 600,000 distinct CDR3 sequences, about 20% seen only once; the top ten take roughly 50%. What was sequenced was blood. The receptors shown here come from a man aged 35 to 55 with Graves' ophthalmopathy.

This chain connects TRBV20-1 to TRBJ2-7, with 9 bases aligning to TRBD2. V was clipped by 3 bases and J by 3 bases; unmatched bases: 3. The CDR3 has 13 amino acids. Germline-derived CDR1 and CDR2 are DFQATT and SNEGSKA (reference sequence). The CDR3 nucleotides are TGCAGTGCTAGTGCGGGGGGGAACTACGAGCAGTACTTC. Encoded protein: CSASAGGNYEQYF.

The count of this clonotype is one. The chain recombines TRBV7-9 with TRBJ2-7, with 11 positions matching TRBD1. V was pared by 5 bases and J by 3 bases, with 6 bases of the junction left unmatched. This CDR3 has 15 amino acids. Germline V gives CDR1 SEHNR, CDR2 FQNEAQ (reference sequence). The chain's CDR3 is CASSRTGGTGYEQYF. The CDR3 DNA reads as TGTGCCAGCAGCCGGACAGGGGGCACCGGCTACGAGCAGTACTTC.

The sample holds a few counts of this clonotype. The rearrangement joins TRBV10-3 to TRBJ1-1, with D unclear. Trimming took 10 bases from V and 3 from J, leaving 12 bases between them. CDR3 size: 12 residues. In germline, CDR1 is ENHRY, CDR2 SYGVKD. The CDR3 nucleotides read TGTGCCACCGACCCTGGGGACACTGAAGCTTTCTTT. It codes for CATDPGDTEAFF.

Many counts were recorded for this clonotype. The rearrangement links TRBV2 to TRBJ2-1, with 13 bases aligning to TRBD2. The junction had 11 bases not matched to a gene; V was cut back by 6 bases and J by 12 bases. This CDR3 is 15 amino acids long. Germline CDR1 SNHLY, CDR2 FYNNEI. The CDR3: CASRTGTSGKGAQFF. The CDR3, as DNA: TGTGCCAGCAGGACCGGGACTAGCGGGAAAGGGGCGCAGTTCTTC.

The sample holds many counts of this clonotype. This sequence joins TRBV20-1 and TRBJ2-5, with 10 bases aligning to TRBD2. The junction had 12 bases not matched to a gene; V was cut back by 4 bases and J by 13 bases. The CDR3 length is 13 residues. CDR1 is DFQATT and CDR2 is SNEGSKA in the germline V gene (reference sequence). The CDR3 here is CSATPGLADSLYF. The CDR3 DNA reads TGCAGTGCTACCCCAGGACTAGCGGATTCTCTGTACTTC.

At least ten counts were recorded for this clonotype. V and J are TRBV7-3 and TRBJ2-5, with unresolved D. Trimming removed 5 bases at V and 2 bases at J, with 12 bases between. Germline lookup yields CDR1 SGHTA and CDR2 FQGTGA. The CDR3 has 14 amino acids. This CDR3 reads CASSPGRMQETQYF. The CDR3 coding sequence is TGTGCCAGCAGCCCAGGACGGATGCAAGAGACCCAGTACTTC. The variable domain in full, completed from reference TRBV7-3 and TRBJ2-5, reads GAGVSQTPSNKVTEKGKYVELRCDPISGHTALYWYRQSLGQGPEFLIYFQGTGAADDSGLPNDRFFAVRPEGSVSTLKIQRTERGDSAVYLCASSPGRMQETQYFGPGTRLLVL.

V and J are TRBV2 and TRBJ1-1; D gene uncertain. This CDR3 region has 14 residues. Per germline, CDR1 SNHLY and CDR2 FYNNEI. Between the trimmed V and J ends, which lost 2 bases and 7 bases, there was a span of 14 bases. CDR3 coding DNA: TGTGCCAGCAGTGAACGCCAGGACGGTAGTGAAGCTTTCTTT. Encoded protein: CASSERQDGSEAFF.

This chain connects TRBV3-1 to TRBJ2-2; TRBD2 aligns across 10 bases. CDR1 and CDR2 (germline): LGHDT, YNNKEL (reference sequence). This CDR3 spans 15 amino acids. V was clipped by 8 bases and J by 3 bases; unmatched bases: 6. In DNA, the CDR3 is TGTGCCAGCCGCCGAGGGACTAGCGACACCGGGGAGCTGTTTTTT. Protein: CASRRGTSDTGELFF.